A selection of T cell receptor beta chains follows, all from one sample in a study of OX40 agonist ivuxolimab in advanced cancers. This table comes from immunoSEQ multiplex PCR, and its TCRdb copy is limited to in-frame clones, with some not included. The table includes about 75,000 clones, about 85% detected once. The source material was CD4+ or CD8+ T cells sorted from blood, sampled in a trial of the OX40 agonist ivuxolimab. The receptor set was obtained from an adult with an advanced solid tumor such as melanoma, head and neck, liver or kidney cancer. Both conserved end residues are part of each CDR3. A D gene is named only where the DNA matches it firmly. Clone size, where shown, is once, few, many, or a class for clones that have expanded.

clone_size: -; d_call: TRBD1; j_call: TRBJ1-6; v_call: TRBV27; cdr3_aa: CASSLDLRTGLNSPLHF; cdr3_nt: TGTGCCAGCAGTCTAGATCTCCGGACAGGTCTTAATTCACCCCTCCACTTT
clone_size: -; d_call: -; j_call: TRBJ1-1; v_call: TRBV6-5; cdr3_aa: CASRGTSGRTEAFF; cdr3_nt: TGTGCCAGCAGGGGAACTAGCGGGAGAACTGAAGCTTTCTTT
clone_size: medium-sized; d_call: -; j_call: TRBJ2-2; v_call: TRBV6-1; cdr3_aa: CASSERRVIAGELFF; cdr3_nt: TGTGCCAGCAGTGAACGGAGGGTGATAGCCGGGGAGCTGTTTTTT
clone_size: -; d_call: TRBD1; j_call: TRBJ1-2; v_call: TRBV7-3; cdr3_aa: CASSLRMGQGSGYTF; cdr3_nt: TGTGCCAGCAGCTTACGAATGGGACAGGGAAGTGGCTACACCTTC
clone_size: -; d_call: -; j_call: TRBJ2-5; v_call: TRBV18; cdr3_aa: CASSLGETQYF; cdr3_nt: TGTGCCAGCTCACTTGGGGAGACCCAGTACTTC
clone_size: -; d_call: TRBD1; j_call: TRBJ1-6; v_call: TRBV10-3; cdr3_aa: CAISESDRGSLNSPLHF; cdr3_nt: TGTGCCATCAGTGAGTCAGACAGGGGGAGCCTTAATTCACCCCTCCACTTT
clone_size: -; d_call: -; j_call: TRBJ2-3; v_call: TRBV11-2; cdr3_aa: CASSLGGWGTDTQYF; cdr3_nt: TGTGCCAGCAGCTTAGGGGGGTGGGGCACAGATACGCAGTATTTT
clone_size: -; d_call: -; j_call: TRBJ1-2; v_call: TRBV29-1; cdr3_aa: CAGAAANYGYTF; cdr3_nt: TGCGCTGGGGCGGCGGCTAACTATGGCTACACCTTC
clone_size: -; d_call: TRBD2; j_call: TRBJ2-2; v_call: TRBV5-1; cdr3_aa: CASGRGGDTGELFF; cdr3_nt: TGCGCCTCCGGACGGGGGGGAGACACCGGGGAGCTGTTTTTT
clone_size: -; d_call: -; j_call: TRBJ2-5; v_call: TRBV27; cdr3_aa: CASIPTGSRRETQYF; cdr3_nt: TGTGCCAGCATTCCTACCGGGTCCCGGAGGGAGACCCAGTACTTC
clone_size: -; d_call: TRBD1; j_call: TRBJ1-1; v_call: TRBV6-6; cdr3_aa: CASSYFTGATEAFF; cdr3_nt: TGTGCCAGCAGTTACTTTACAGGGGCCACTGAAGCTTTCTTT
clone_size: few; d_call: -; j_call: TRBJ1-1; v_call: TRBV12-5; cdr3_aa: CASGQAPAAFF; cdr3_nt: TGTGCTAGTGGCCAGGCCCCGGCAGCTTTCTTT
clone_size: few; d_call: TRBD1; j_call: TRBJ2-3; v_call: TRBV10-3; cdr3_aa: CAISTPRQGSTDTQYF; cdr3_nt: TGTGCCATCAGTACCCCAAGACAGGGGAGCACAGATACGCAGTATTTT
clone_size: -; d_call: -; j_call: TRBJ2-3; v_call: TRBV5-1; cdr3_aa: CASSPPRVGDTQYF; cdr3_nt: TGCGCCAGCTCTCCCCCGAGGGTTGGAGATACGCAGTATTTT
clone_size: -; d_call: -; j_call: TRBJ1-1; v_call: TRBV6-1; cdr3_aa: CASSELGREGTEAFF; cdr3_nt: TGTGCCAGCAGTGAATTGGGCCGGGAGGGCACTGAAGCTTTCTTT
clone_size: -; d_call: TRBD1; j_call: TRBJ1-1; v_call: TRBV19; cdr3_aa: CASRLFRDSNEAFF; cdr3_nt: TGTGCCAGCCGCTTATTCCGGGACAGCAATGAAGCTTTCTTT
clone_size: -; d_call: -; j_call: TRBJ2-7; v_call: TRBV5-1; cdr3_aa: CASSLQARREQYF; cdr3_nt: TGCGCCAGCAGCTTGCAGGCTAGAAGGGAGCAGTACTTC
clone_size: -; d_call: -; j_call: TRBJ2-2; v_call: TRBV11-3; cdr3_aa: CASSRTPVSNTGELFF; cdr3_nt: TGTGCCAGCAGCCGGACTCCCGTGTCGAACACCGGGGAGCTGTTTTTT
clone_size: -; d_call: -; j_call: TRBJ1-1; v_call: TRBV14; cdr3_aa: CASSQDRNTEAFF; cdr3_nt: TGTGCCAGCAGCCAAGACCGGAACACTGAAGCTTTCTTT
clone_size: -; d_call: -; j_call: TRBJ2-2; v_call: TRBV9; cdr3_aa: CASSVVPGSTGELFF; cdr3_nt: TGTGCCAGCAGCGTAGTGCCCGGGAGTACCGGGGAGCTGTTTTTT
clone_size: -; d_call: -; j_call: TRBJ1-5; v_call: TRBV28; cdr3_aa: CASSGVNSNQPQHF; cdr3_nt: TGTGCCAGCAGCGGAGTCAATAGCAATCAGCCCCAGCATTTT
clone_size: -; d_call: TRBD1; j_call: TRBJ1-5; v_call: TRBV4-2; cdr3_aa: CASSQDRGQNQPQHF; cdr3_nt: TGTGCCAGCAGCCAAGATAGGGGACAGAATCAGCCCCAGCATTTT
clone_size: -; d_call: TRBD2; j_call: TRBJ2-3; v_call: TRBV4-2; cdr3_aa: CASSQGWASGADTQYF; cdr3_nt: TGTGCCAGCAGCCAGGGCTGGGCTAGCGGGGCGGATACGCAGTATTTT
clone_size: -; d_call: TRBD1; j_call: TRBJ2-1; v_call: TRBV2; cdr3_aa: CASMADRGLINEQFF; cdr3_nt: TGTGCCAGCATGGCTGACAGGGGGCTCATCAACGAGCAGTTCTTC
clone_size: -; d_call: -; j_call: TRBJ2-6; v_call: TRBV18; cdr3_aa: CASSTQSSGANVLTF; cdr3_nt: TGTGCCAGCTCAACACAGAGCTCTGGGGCCAACGTCCTGACTTTC
clone_size: -; d_call: -; j_call: TRBJ2-1; v_call: TRBV19; cdr3_aa: CASSGVNEQFF; cdr3_nt: TGTGCCAGTAGCGGAGTCAATGAGCAGTTCTTC
clone_size: -; d_call: TRBD2; j_call: TRBJ2-5; v_call: TRBV11-2; cdr3_aa: CASSSRWVAGGETQYF; cdr3_nt: TGTGCCAGCAGCTCCCGATGGGTAGCGGGGGGAGAGACCCAGTACTTC
clone_size: once; d_call: TRBD2; j_call: TRBJ2-4; v_call: TRBV23-1; cdr3_aa: CASSRPGGGAGDIQYF; cdr3_nt: TGCGCCAGCAGTCGTCCTGGCGGGGGGGCCGGGGACATTCAGTACTTC
clone_size: -; d_call: -; j_call: TRBJ2-2; v_call: TRBV30; cdr3_aa: CAWLIGGLRTGELFF; cdr3_nt: TGTGCCTGGCTGATAGGAGGGTTGAGGACCGGGGAGCTGTTTTTT
clone_size: once; d_call: TRBD2; j_call: TRBJ2-3; v_call: TRBV5-4; cdr3_aa: CASSPGGLAESLTDTQYF; cdr3_nt: TGTGCCAGCAGCCCGGGAGGCCTAGCGGAGTCCCTCACAGATACGCAGTATTTT
clone_size: -; d_call: -; j_call: TRBJ2-3; v_call: TRBV5-4; cdr3_aa: CASSLGGFTDTQYF; cdr3_nt: TGTGCCAGCAGCTTGGGGGGCTTCACAGATACGCAGTATTTT
clone_size: -; d_call: -; j_call: TRBJ1-1; v_call: TRBV15; cdr3_aa: CATSRAQRTEAFF; cdr3_nt: TGTGCCACCAGCAGAGCTCAGCGGACTGAAGCTTTCTTT
clone_size: -; d_call: TRBD1; j_call: TRBJ2-1; v_call: TRBV5-4; cdr3_aa: CASSRGGQGRNEQFF; cdr3_nt: TGTGCCAGCAGCCGAGGGGGACAGGGACGTAATGAGCAGTTCTTC
clone_size: few; d_call: -; j_call: TRBJ2-2; v_call: TRBV4-2; cdr3_aa: CASSQFAGRSTGELFF; cdr3_nt: TGTGCCAGCAGCCAATTTGCGGGAAGGAGCACCGGGGAGCTGTTTTTT
clone_size: few; d_call: TRBD1; j_call: TRBJ1-1; v_call: TRBV5-1; cdr3_aa: CASSPRTGGNTEAFF; cdr3_nt: TGCGCCAGCAGCCCAAGGACAGGGGGGAACACTGAAGCTTTCTTT
clone_size: once; d_call: -; j_call: TRBJ1-2; v_call: TRBV6-5; cdr3_aa: CASSYKGHGYTF; cdr3_nt: TGTGCCAGCAGTTACAAGGGGCATGGCTACACCTTC
clone_size: -; d_call: TRBD1; j_call: TRBJ2-7; v_call: TRBV27; cdr3_aa: CASSRDSLSYEQYF; cdr3_nt: TGTGCCAGCAGTCGGGACAGTCTCTCCTACGAGCAGTACTTC
clone_size: once; d_call: -; j_call: TRBJ2-1; v_call: TRBV9; cdr3_aa: CASSVVGQKNNEQFF; cdr3_nt: TGTGCCAGCAGCGTAGTTGGACAGAAAAACAATGAGCAGTTCTTC
clone_size: -; d_call: TRBD1; j_call: TRBJ2-7; v_call: TRBV4-2; cdr3_aa: CASSRNLRDGTGNYEQYF; cdr3_nt: TGTGCCAGCAGCCGAAATTTGAGAGATGGGACAGGGAATTACGAGCAGTACTTC
clone_size: -; d_call: -; j_call: TRBJ1-1; v_call: TRBV29-1; cdr3_aa: CSALTTGNTEAFF; cdr3_nt: TGCAGCGCCCTAACGACAGGGAACACTGAAGCTTTCTTT
clone_size: -; d_call: -; j_call: TRBJ2-2; v_call: TRBV19; cdr3_aa: CASSIGLRVTGELFF; cdr3_nt: TGTGCCAGTAGTATAGGTTTACGGGTCACCGGGGAGCTGTTTTTT
clone_size: once; d_call: -; j_call: TRBJ2-7; v_call: TRBV6-1; cdr3_aa: CASSLTGQPYEQYF; cdr3_nt: TGTGCCAGCAGTTTAACGGGACAACCCTACGAGCAGTACTTC
clone_size: -; d_call: -; j_call: TRBJ1-1; v_call: TRBV27; cdr3_aa: CASSLTQRGTEAFF; cdr3_nt: TGTGCCAGCAGTTTAACCCAACGGGGCACTGAAGCTTTCTTT
clone_size: few; d_call: -; j_call: TRBJ2-7; v_call: TRBV5-5; cdr3_aa: CASSLGDLSSYEQYF; cdr3_nt: TGTGCCAGCAGCTTGGGGGACCTCAGCTCCTACGAGCAGTACTTC
clone_size: -; d_call: TRBD1; j_call: TRBJ1-2; v_call: TRBV5-6; cdr3_aa: CASSPLDRGPNYGYTF; cdr3_nt: TGTGCCAGCAGCCCGCTGGACAGGGGGCCTAACTATGGCTACACCTTC
clone_size: -; d_call: -; j_call: TRBJ2-3; v_call: TRBV30; cdr3_aa: CAWSVRGAGTNTQYF; cdr3_nt: TGTGCCTGGAGTGTGAGGGGGGCTGGGACAAATACGCAGTATTTT
clone_size: -; d_call: -; j_call: TRBJ2-6; v_call: TRBV6-5; cdr3_aa: CASRGRYSGANVLTF; cdr3_nt: TGTGCCAGCAGGGGACGGTACTCTGGGGCCAACGTCCTGACTTTC
clone_size: -; d_call: -; j_call: TRBJ1-1; v_call: TRBV7-3; cdr3_aa: CASSLLPGTEAFF; cdr3_nt: TGTGCCAGCAGCTTATTGCCGGGCACTGAAGCTTTCTTT
clone_size: -; d_call: TRBD1; j_call: TRBJ1-2; v_call: TRBV29-1; cdr3_aa: CSVTDRGQDGYTF; cdr3_nt: TGCAGCGTTACCGACAGGGGGCAGGATGGCTACACCTTC
clone_size: -; d_call: -; j_call: TRBJ1-5; v_call: TRBV2; cdr3_aa: CASSEARGLGPQHF; cdr3_nt: TGTGCCAGCAGTGAAGCAAGGGGACTGGGGCCCCAGCATTTT
clone_size: -; d_call: -; j_call: TRBJ1-6; v_call: TRBV27; cdr3_aa: CASSLSTLWGGSSPLHF; cdr3_nt: TGTGCCAGCAGCCTTTCAACCTTGTGGGGGGGTAGTTCACCCCTCCACTTT
clone_size: once; d_call: TRBD1; j_call: TRBJ2-1; v_call: TRBV2; cdr3_aa: CASGPGQASGNEQFF; cdr3_nt: TGTGCCAGCGGCCCTGGACAGGCGTCTGGCAATGAGCAGTTCTTC
clone_size: few; d_call: -; j_call: TRBJ1-5; v_call: TRBV6-1; cdr3_aa: CASSKQGEANQPQHF; cdr3_nt: TGTGCCAGCAGTAAACAGGGAGAAGCCAATCAGCCCCAGCATTTT
clone_size: -; d_call: -; j_call: TRBJ1-1; v_call: TRBV6-5; cdr3_aa: CASRERFNTEAFF; cdr3_nt: TGTGCCAGCAGGGAAAGGTTTAACACTGAAGCTTTCTTT
clone_size: -; d_call: TRBD1; j_call: TRBJ1-1; v_call: TRBV18; cdr3_aa: CASSPTGFKNTEAFF; cdr3_nt: TGTGCCAGCTCACCGACAGGGTTCAAGAACACTGAAGCTTTCTTT
clone_size: -; d_call: -; j_call: TRBJ1-2; v_call: TRBV30; cdr3_aa: CAWRQVAYGYTF; cdr3_nt: TGTGCCTGGAGGCAGGTGGCCTATGGCTACACCTTC